This is a list of T cell receptor beta chains from one sample in a study of hypomethylating agent response in myelodysplastic syndrome. Clones were read by immunoSEQ multiplex PCR, and TCRdb kept only the in-frame ones, dropping some. Here the sample spans thousands of clones, about 90% being singletons. Material: bone marrow, obtained before or after starting hypomethylating agent treatment for myelodysplastic syndrome (not recorded which). The receptors stem from a human donor with myelodysplastic syndrome. The CDR3 runs from the conserved cysteine through the conserved F or W. The order of the fields is clone size, V gene, CDR3 protein. Not every row has a clone size; where given, it reads once, few, many or a size class.

>-|TRBV6-1
CASSQRTGGLYGYTF
>-|TRBV2
CASRQGPANYGYTF
>-|TRBV2
CASRVEGMEAGEQFF
>once|TRBV2
CASSRDRSTDTQYF
>-|TRBV5-1
CASSYGPKAFF
>-|TRBV13
CASSFSGGDTEAFF
>once|TRBV5-1
CASSTGGSTDTQYF
>-|TRBV4-3
CASSQYSETDTQYF
>-|TRBV7-3
CASSAGGASEQFF
>-|TRBV2
CASSALAGGVAKNIQYF
>-|TRBV19
CASSKAGELFF
>-|TRBV11-2
CASSTQLAGEQFF
>-|TRBV6-5
CATVQGSGYGYTF
>-|TRBV5-1
CASSLGTDFRDHTYF
>-|TRBV7-2
CASSVGPTDTQYF
>-|TRBV30
CAWSDPGRGTYEQYF
>-|TRBV6-6
CASSLGGGAQGNTIYF
>once|TRBV7-3
CASSLYPNTEAFF
>-|TRBV7-2
CASSRTSGQSETQYF
>once|TRBV18
CASSPPTRGLAAGELFF
>few|TRBV9
CASSVVGVLTSNQPQHF
>-|TRBV27
CASSLFGRVDQPQHF
>-|TRBV19
CASSSTGGTEAFF
>-|TRBV5-4
CASSQERLGYEQYF
>-|TRBV10-1
CASSPGLALDTQYF
>-|TRBV2
CASSRGGGLGVAFF
>-|TRBV6-6
CASRRVDTGELFF
>-|TRBV7-2
CANGVRDTQYF
>-|TRBV5-6
CASSLLGTGNYGYTF
>-|TRBV12-5
CASGYAGTAFSNQPQHF
>-|TRBV9
CASSPQGADQPQHF
>-|TRBV7-9
CASSLDDWGTQYF
>-|TRBV27
CASRVTGLHTGELFF
>-|TRBV18
CASSPQSGNQPQHF
>-|TRBV5-1
CASSLGTGWSYNEQFF
>-|TRBV6-5
CASSKTGLYGYTF
>-|TRBV4-3
CASSQDTDYEQYF
>-|TRBV11-3
CASSLGRGSYNEQFF
>-|TRBV9
CASSKTGSPDYGYTF